This T cell receptor beta chain was sequenced during a study of T cell clonality in common variable immunodeficiency. The study's findings and limits: Fewer deletions and N-nucleotide insertions were reportedly seen in common variable immunodeficiency TCR beta sequences.

Profiling relied on immunoSEQ multiplex PCR, and the TCRdb table lists in-frame clones only, not all of them. The sample totals over 15,000 clones. Turning to this clone: Its matching antigen is unknown.

This receptor was obtained from a human donor with common variable immunodeficiency. Material for sequencing was peripheral blood mononuclear cells.

The covered CDR3 bases are TGCAGTGCTAGAGCCAAGGGGGCAACAGATACG. It is translated as CSARAKGATDT. The full CDR3 reads CSARAKGATDTQYF. The V call is TRBV20-1, the J call TRBJ2-3; 7 bases are shared with TRBD1. The read terminates 3 residues before the CDR3 end, so the remaining end is supplied by the germline J gene. After removal of 1 base from V and 3 bases from J, the junction contained 4 bases not matched to a gene. CDR1 and CDR2 (germline): DFQATT, SNEGSKA (reference sequence). CDR3 size: 14 residues.